Shown below are 9 T cell receptor beta chains from a single sample sequenced in a study of beta chain features in type 1 diabetes. Every isolated RNA sample was fully reverse transcribed, so sequencing captured expressed TCRB transcripts. The method was immunoSEQ multiplex PCR; TCRdb's version includes in-frame clones alone and lacks a portion of them. This repertoire shows about 260,000 clones, over 65% found once; its top ten account for approximately 0.053%. Sequencing was carried out using naive CD4+ T cells from blood. The receptors here all came from a young man in good health.

The CDR3 sequence: CSVRTGWTGELFF. The CDR3 region has the DNA TGCAGCGTTAGAACAGGGTGGACCGGGGAGCTGTTTTTT. The chain is built from TRBV29-1 and TRBJ2-2, with D perhaps TRBD1 (6 bases). This CDR3 contains 13 residues. V gave up 5 bases and J gave up 5 bases, with 12 bases separating them. The germline V gene encodes CDR1 SQVTM and CDR2 ANQGSEA.

As concerns this clone: One junction end disagrees with the germline gene, perhaps due to a read error. This chain joins TRBV29-1 and TRBJ2-1; maybe TRBD2 (6 bases). CDR3 length: 10 residues. In germline, CDR1 is SQVTM, CDR2 ANQGSEA. The CDR3 loop reads CSVGGGVQIF. DNA of the CDR3: TGCAGCGTTGGGGGCGGGGTCCAGATCTTC.

The gene calls are TRBV30 and TRBJ1-6, with D unclear. The CDR3 covers 11 residues. Trimming removed 3 bases from V and 7 bases from J, with 4 bases in between. Germline V gene sequence: CDR1 GTSNPN, CDR2 SVGIG (reference sequence). CDR3 coding DNA: TGTGCCTGGAGCTCAAATTCACCCCTCCACTTT. Translating gives CAWSSNSPLHF.

The chain employs TRBV29-1 and TRBJ1-5, with 8 bases aligning to TRBD1. V gave up 1 base and J gave up 0 bases; unmatched junction bases: 2. Per the germline V gene, CDR1 is SQVTM and CDR2 is ANQGSEA. The CDR3 has 15 residues. DNA for the CDR3: TGCAGCGTTGAAGGGGACAGGATTAGCAATCAGCCCCAGCATTTT. Translated, it gives CSVEGDRISNQPQHF.

The genes are TRBV7-9 and TRBJ2-1; TRBD1 aligns across 9 bases. This CDR3 spans 16 amino acids. The germline CDR1 and CDR2 sequences are SEHNR and FQNEAQ (reference sequence). J gave up 5 bases and V 5 bases, and 10 bases lay outside the gene matches. CDR3 loop: CASSLQGAGSHNEQFF. As DNA, the CDR3 is TGTGCCAGCAGCCTACAGGGGGCGGGTTCCCACAATGAGCAGTTCTTC.

V gene TRBV29-1 combines with J gene TRBJ2-1, with D unclear. Germline lookup yields CDR1 SQVTM and CDR2 ANQGSEA. The CDR3 extends over 13 amino acids. Between the trimmed V and J ends, which lost 2 bases and 4 bases, there was a span of 9 bases. The CDR3 protein is CSVESNRYNEQFF. CDR3 DNA: TGCAGCGTTGAATCGAACAGATACAATGAGCAGTTCTTC.

The chain is built from TRBV30 and TRBJ2-5; D may be TRBD1 (5 bases). The tail of the sequence fits TRBJ2-7 better, so the J call may be wrong. CDR3 length equals 13 residues. The germline gives CDR1 GTSNPN, CDR2 SVGIG (reference sequence). The CDR3 DNA reads as TGTGCCTGGAGTACGCGGACACTCCACGAGCAGTACTTC. It codes for CAWSTRTLHEQYF.

The gene calls are TRBV7-8 and TRBJ2-1; D ambiguous. Germline assignment: CDR1 SGHVS and CDR2 FQNEAQ. Trimming removed 5 bases at V and 4 bases at J, with 9 bases between. This CDR3 contains 13 residues. CDR3 sequence: CASSPVGYNEQFF. The CDR3 DNA is TGTGCCAGCAGCCCGGTGGGTTACAATGAGCAGTTCTTC.

In its sample, this clone was seen once. The chain carries TRBV29-1 and TRBJ1-1; D gene uncertain. The V gene lost 4 bases and the J gene lost 1 base, with 10 bases spanning the gap. The length of the CDR3 is 13 residues. CDR1 is SQVTM, CDR2 ANQGSEA, per germline. CDR3 bases: TGCAGCGTTGCGCACACAGCGAACACTGAAGCTTTCTTT. This gives the protein CSVAHTANTEAFF.